This T cell receptor beta chain appears in the sequencing data of a study of molecular identifiers for immune sequencing clone quantification. RNA fractions of 10%, 30% or 50% and roughly 20,000 to 1,000,000 sorted cells were the source of naive CD8 libraries. CD8+CD4-CCR7+CD45RA+ cells were sorted as naive CD8 T cells. The germline V gene encodes CDR1 MGHRA and CDR2 YSYEKL. This CDR3 is built from 14 residues. Trimming removed 4 bases from V and 1 base from J, with 10 bases in between. This clonotype was counted between two and nine times. Each CDR3 protein is one row after TCRdb ran MiXCR on the PCR reads. The sample includes 40,000 to 65,000 distinct CDR3 sequences, roughly a third seen only once; the top ten take 3.5% to 4.5%.

This chain joins TRBV4-1 and TRBJ2-5; TRBD2 is a possible D gene (6 bases). This receptor was taken from a human donor in good health. Some libraries in this study had Jurkat cell RNA spiked in. The sequencing sample was made of naive CD8+ T cells from blood, with Jurkat cell RNA spiked in. As for subset: FACS-sorted CD8+CD4-CCR7+CD45RA+ naive T cells. The CDR3 coding sequence is TGCGCCAGCAGCCGAGGGACTTTCCAAGAGACCCAGTACTTC. The encoded protein is CASSRGTFQETQYF.